The 21 T cell receptor beta chains below all came from one sample that was sequenced in a study of T cell responses to AZD1222 COVID-19 vaccine. Clones were sequenced by immunoSEQ multiplex PCR, and TCRdb holds only the in-frame ones, with some missing. This sample has 150,000 to 200,000 clones, with just over 90% found just once. Here the sequenced sample was peripheral blood, taken on day 0 of AZD1222 vaccination. The receptors were gathered from an adult in good health.

The genes are TRBV3-1 (or the pseudogene TRBV3-2) and TRBJ1-2; the D is unclear. The ends were cut back, 4 bases at V and 0 bases at J, with 6 bases in the middle. The germline gives CDR1 LGHDT, CDR2 YNNKEL (reference sequence). The CDR3 length is 13 residues. This chain's CDR3 is CASSLLANYGYTF. As DNA, the CDR3 is TGTGCCAGCAGCCTACTAGCTAACTATGGCTACACCTTC.

The rearrangement links TRBV7-9 to TRBJ2-1; D unresolved. The CDR3 spans 13 residues. The germline V gene has CDR1 SEHNR and CDR2 FQNEAQ (reference sequence). The ends were cut back, 1 base at V and 12 bases at J, with 13 bases in the middle. The CDR3 sequence: CASSLVPAERQFF. The CDR3 DNA follows: TGTGCCAGCAGCTTAGTGCCGGCGGAGCGGCAGTTCTTC.

The chain links TRBV6-5 to TRBJ2-1, with TRBD2 matching 7 bases. The ends lost 7 bases at V and 4 bases at J; junction bases unmatched: 7. The CDR3 contains 14 residues. Looked up from germline, CDR1 is MNHEY and CDR2 is SVGAGI. CDR3 sequence: CASIVGTTYNEQFF. The CDR3 DNA sequence: TGTGCCAGCATTGTAGGGACTACATACAATGAGCAGTTCTTC.

The chain couples TRBV5-4 to TRBJ1-3; possible D gene TRBD1, 6 bases. The germline V gene has CDR1 SGHNT and CDR2 YYREEE (reference sequence). The CDR3 loop spans 15 amino acids. The V end was cut by 3 bases, the J end by 4 bases, with 14 bases between. CDR3 protein: CASSYMGGEGNTIYF. DNA of the CDR3: TGTGCCAGCAGCTACATGGGGGGCGAGGGAAACACCATATATTTT. Together with reference TRBV5-4 and TRBJ1-3, the CDR3 gives the full variable domain: ETGVTQSPTHLIKTRGQQVTLRCSSQSGHNTVSWYQQALGQGPQFIFQYYREEENGRGNFPPRFSGLQFPNYSSELNVNALELDDSALYLCASSYMGGEGNTIYFGEGSWLTVV.

The rearrangement links TRBV6-1 to TRBJ1-2, with 8 positions matching TRBD1. Germline trimming cut 3 bases from V and 5 bases from J; bases unmatched to any gene: 11. In germline, CDR1 is MNHNS, CDR2 SASEGT. The CDR3 spans 16 residues. The CDR3 DNA is TGTGCCAGCAGTGAGCCCGGACAGGGATTAGGGTATGGCTACACCTTC. Protein: CASSEPGQGLGYGYTF.

The chain is built from TRBV6-5 and TRBJ1-5; D might be TRBD1 (6 bases). V was cut by 7 bases and J by 2 bases, with 12 bases left in between. CDR1 and CDR2 (germline): MNHEY, SVGAGI. The CDR3 sequence is 14 residues long. Written as DNA, the CDR3 is TGTGCCAGCACCCAAAGACAGGGCAATCAGCCCCAGCATTTT. As protein: CASTQRQGNQPQHF.

This chain links TRBV15 with TRBJ1-5; D not resolved. The CDR3 has 16 amino acids. Germline CDR1 LNHNV, CDR2 YYDKDF (reference sequence). V lost 0 bases to trimming and J lost 9 bases, with 18 bases between them. DNA of the CDR3: TGTGCCACCAGCAGAGATGGTCGGCAGTCAACGGGGCCCCAGCATTTT. Its protein is CATSRDGRQSTGPQHF.

The gene calls are TRBV29-1 and TRBJ1-2; 9 bases agree with TRBD1. The V gene's germline CDR1 is SQVTM and CDR2 ANQGSEA. This CDR3 has 14 residues. V trimming: 3 bases; J trimming: 8 bases; junction bases outside the gene matches: 10. DNA of the CDR3: TGCAGCGTTGACTTAGGGACAGGGACGAGGGGCTACACCTTC. As protein: CSVDLGTGTRGYTF.

The rearrangement uses TRBV7-9 and TRBJ2-3; TRBD2 is a possible D gene (6 bases). The V end was cut by 1 base, the J end by 3 bases, with 17 bases between. The CDR3 has 17 residues. CDR1 and CDR2 from the germline V gene are SEHNR and FQNEAQ (reference sequence). The CDR3 DNA sequence: TGTGCCAGCAGCTTAGTTTGGACCAGCGGGCTAACAGATACGCAGTATTTT. Translated, it gives CASSLVWTSGLTDTQYF.

The chain is built from TRBV24-1 and TRBJ2-3, with D possibly TRBD1 on 5 matching bases. V was cut by 7 bases and J by 1 base, with 8 bases left in between. In germline, CDR1 is KGHDR, CDR2 SFDVKD. There are 13 residues in the CDR3. Written as DNA, the CDR3 is TGTGCCACCAGAGAGACAGGCACAGATACGCAGTATTTT. It encodes CATRETGTDTQYF.

J is TRBJ2-5 and V is TRBV5-1; 7 nucleotides align to TRBD1. Germline assignment: CDR1 SGHRS and CDR2 YFSETQ. This CDR3 comprises 13 residues. V was pared by 4 bases and J by 5 bases, with 5 bases of the junction left unmatched. This CDR3 reads CASSRDSRETQYF. Here the CDR3 DNA reads TGCGCCAGCAGCCGGGACAGTCGGGAGACCCAGTACTTC.

The chain recombines TRBV7-2 with TRBJ1-2, with D hard to call. CDR1 and CDR2 (germline): SGHTA, FQGNSA. The CDR3 extends over 15 amino acids. V was trimmed by 1 base and J by 7 bases, leaving 16 bases between them. In nucleotides, the CDR3 is TGTGCCAGCAGCTTAGAAAGTGGGGTGGGTTCTGGCTACACCTTC. Translation: CASSLESGVGSGYTF.

This chain connects TRBV29-1 to TRBJ1-2, with D possibly being TRBD1 (5 bases). The CDR3 is made up of 14 amino acids. V lost 6 bases and J lost 7, with 21 bases in between. Germline V CDR1 and CDR2: SQVTM, ANQGSEA. The CDR3 DNA follows: TGCAGCGTGGCCGGGACGCAGGAGGGAAGTGGCTACACCTTC. Translated: CSVAGTQEGSGYTF.

The J gene is TRBJ1-1, the V gene TRBV29-1; unclear D gene. The V end was cut by 7 bases, the J end by 2 bases, with 14 bases between. CDR3 size: 13 residues. Germline assignment: CDR1 SQVTM and CDR2 ANQGSEA. The CDR3 DNA sequence: TGCAGCGGAGCTCAAACTCGCAACACTGAAGCTTTCTTT. Protein: CSGAQTRNTEAFF.

This rearrangement joins TRBV18 to TRBJ1-3; D is perhaps TRBD1 (6 bases). The germline V and J ends were trimmed by 6 bases and 2 bases, with 11 bases remaining between them. The CDR3 spans 14 residues. Germline CDR1 and CDR2: KGHSH and LQKENI. The CDR3, as DNA: TGTGCCAGCTCCCTTGGGGGGCCTGGAAACACCATATATTTT. It yields the protein CASSLGGPGNTIYF.

In this sample, this clone turned up once. The rearrangement joins TRBV5-5 to TRBJ1-5, with TRBD1 as a possible D gene (5 bases). The CDR3 runs to 13 residues. V gave up 2 bases and J gave up 6 bases, with 9 bases separating them. Germline V gives CDR1 SGHKS, CDR2 YYEKEE (reference sequence). The CDR3 nucleotides are TGTGCCAGCAGCTTTTGGGGCTCTCAGCCCCAGCATTTT. It codes for CASSFWGSQPQHF.

This chain uses TRBV3-1 (or the pseudogene TRBV3-2) with TRBJ2-7; no firm D call. Germline CDR1 is LGHDT and CDR2 is YNNKEL (reference sequence). The CDR3 totals 15 residues. Trimming removed 1 base from V and 0 bases from J, with 10 bases in between. The CDR3, as DNA: TGTGCCAGCAGCCAAGGGAAGTCGTACTCCTACGAGCAGTACTTC. This codes for CASSQGKSYSYEQYF.

This chain uses TRBV19 with TRBJ1-1; D is ambiguous. This CDR3 comprises 13 residues. Germline lookup yields CDR1 LNHDA and CDR2 SQIVND (reference sequence). The V and J ends lost 1 base and 0 bases respectively, with 3 bases between them. CDR3 region: CASSIGMNTEAFF. The CDR3 coding sequence is TGTGCCAGTAGTATAGGCATGAACACTGAAGCTTTCTTT.

V is TRBV7-8 and J is TRBJ2-5, with D tentatively TRBD2 (5 bases). Germline CDR1 is SGHVS and CDR2 is FQNEAQ. V gave up 5 bases and J gave up 1 base, with 26 bases separating them. CDR3 length: 19 amino acids. CDR3 region: CASSKRQRTYRDRQETQYF. The CDR3, as DNA: TGTGCCAGCAGCAAGAGACAAAGAACTTACCGGGATCGCCAAGAGACCCAGTACTTC.

The V call is TRBV5-1, the J call TRBJ2-5, with D hard to call. Trimming stripped 2 bases from V and 6 bases from J, with 5 bases between. Germline loops: CDR1 SGHRS, CDR2 YFSETQ. CDR3 length: 11 residues. The CDR3 is CASSFLKTQYF. The CDR3 DNA reads as TGCGCCAGCAGCTTTCTAAAGACCCAGTACTTC.

V usage is TRBV11-2 and J usage is TRBJ2-1; 8 nucleotides agree with TRBD2. CDR3 length: 16 residues. Looked up from germline, CDR1 is SGHAT and CDR2 is FQNNGV. Trimming at V came to 5 bases and at J to 6 bases, leaving 12 bases not matched to a gene. The CDR3 DNA follows: TGTGCCAGCAGCCCCAGAGGGGGACTAGTTTCCAATGAGCAGTTCTTC. It encodes CASSPRGGLVSNEQFF.